This T cell receptor beta chain was sequenced during a study of cytomegalovirus exposure and HLA in healthy donors listed by TCRdb under 2017. Background for the entire study: According to a later analysis, the 120 validation repertoires were produced on the same platform as the roughly 600 repertoires of the first cohort. A separate validation cohort of over 95 different subjects was used in addition to the approximately 700-subject first cohort. The aim of the study was to test whether cataloging public T cell receptors could identify signatures of past pathogen exposure. The study combined high-throughput TCR immunosequencing, statistical association of individual TCRs with disease status, and machine learning to predict cytomegalovirus infection status. Broader findings and caveats from the paper: Subsequent analysis determined that TCRs grouped into clusters in the first cohort also showed a tendency toward co-occurrence across the roughly 110 validation repertoires, and 85% to 95% of cluster scores exceeded 0. In vitro tests confirmed that a few of the cytomegalovirus-associated TCR beta chains recognize cytomegalovirus antigens. The validation cohort had no HLA typing available for a later analysis, so co-occurrence within that cohort was assessed over all 120 repertoires. A total of 150 to 200 TCR beta chains were listed by the study as associated with cytomegalovirus. Most TCR sequences were observed very rarely across donors, whereas some public TCRs were present in many individuals. It was suggested by the authors that the approach could potentially be generalized to other disease states and immunological phenotypes. The classifier was reported to diagnose cytomegalovirus status with high specificity and sensitivity in both the original cohort and the validation cohort.

Notes on this clone: Which antigen it targets is not known. No per-base quality is available; no much larger clone lies one base away.

Donors formed part of the validation cohort, which comprised over a hundred subjects and was distinct from the first cohort of under 850 subjects. Preparation of the library involved the immunoSEQ multiplex PCR assay. The paper's data handling went like this. A statistical classification framework was developed to diagnose cytomegalovirus status using the catalog of TCR beta chain sequences. The immuneACCESS repertoire file appears here via TCRdb, limited to in-frame rearrangements. These files lack a portion of the clones; in checked studies, under half of the deficit traces to unresolved V genes, and the cause of the others is not known. From that table come the V and J calls and clone size; the DNA was used to work out D and trimming. For this sample the table gives 210,000 or so clones, of which approximately 86% were detected only once. The top ten clonotypes cover around 3% of the sample.

Sequencing used PBMCs. The sequence was obtained from a woman between 18 and 29 years old in good health and CMV-seronegative.

The DNA sequence is as follows: TGTGCCAGCAGCCAAGATTTAATCCTAGACCCAGAAGCTTTCTTT. This sequence encodes CASSQDLILDPEAFF. This chain is built from TRBV4-2 and TRBJ1-1, with the D gene not confidently named. The germline V gene yields LGHNA for CDR1 and YNFKEQ for CDR2. Inclusive of the bounding cysteine and phenylalanine, the CDR3 is 15 residues long. Here the CDR3 DNA is all that survives: 45 bases in frame from base 1. V sheds 0 bases and J sheds 8 bases, leaving 16 bases between their ends.